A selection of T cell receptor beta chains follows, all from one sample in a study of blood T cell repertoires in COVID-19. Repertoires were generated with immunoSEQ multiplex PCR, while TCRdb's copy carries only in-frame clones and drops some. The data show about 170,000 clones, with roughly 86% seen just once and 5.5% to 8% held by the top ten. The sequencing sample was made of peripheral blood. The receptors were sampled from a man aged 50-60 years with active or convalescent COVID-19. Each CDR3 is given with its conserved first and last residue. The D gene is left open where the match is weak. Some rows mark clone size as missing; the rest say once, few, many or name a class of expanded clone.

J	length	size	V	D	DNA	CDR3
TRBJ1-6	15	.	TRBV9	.	TGTGCCAGCAGCGATGAAGCGGACGGGAGGTCACCCCTCCACTTT	CASSDEADGRSPLHF
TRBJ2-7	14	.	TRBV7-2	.	TGTGCCAGCAGCTTGGGCCGCCTCTCCTACGAGCAGTACTTC	CASSLGRLSYEQYF
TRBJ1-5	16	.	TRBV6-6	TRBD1	TGTGCCAGCACCCCACTCGACAGGGGAAGCAATCAGCCCCAGCATTTT	CASTPLDRGSNQPQHF
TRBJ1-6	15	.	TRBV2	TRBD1	TGTGCCAGCAGGGTACAGGGGACCTATAATTCACCCCTCCACTTT	CASRVQGTYNSPLHF
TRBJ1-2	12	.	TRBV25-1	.	TGTGCCAGCAGTGAATCCGTTTATGGCTACACCTTC	CASSESVYGYTF
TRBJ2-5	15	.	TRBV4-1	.	TGCGCCAGCAGCCAAGACGACAGGTCCCAAGAGACCCAGTACTTC	CASSQDDRSQETQYF
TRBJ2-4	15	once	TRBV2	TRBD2	TGTGCCAGCATACTAGCGGGAGAGCATAGAAACATTCAGTACTTC	CASILAGEHRNIQYF
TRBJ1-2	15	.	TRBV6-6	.	TGTGCCAGCAGCCAAGCTAGGGGGTTTAACTATGGCTACACCTTC	CASSQARGFNYGYTF
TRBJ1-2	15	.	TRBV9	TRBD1	TGTGCCAGCAGCACCCTGGACAGGGTAGTCCATGGCTACACCTTC	CASSTLDRVVHGYTF
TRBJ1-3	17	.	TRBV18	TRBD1	TGTGCCAGCTCACCACTGGGGACAGTCAACTCTGGAAACACCATATATTTT	CASSPLGTVNSGNTIYF
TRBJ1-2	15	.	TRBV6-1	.	TGTGCCAGCAGTGAATTCGTAGGGGCGATCTATGGCTACACCTTC	CASSEFVGAIYGYTF
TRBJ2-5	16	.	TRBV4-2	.	TGTGCCAGCAGCCAAGACGTTTTTGAACGGGAAGAGACCCAGTACTTC	CASSQDVFEREETQYF
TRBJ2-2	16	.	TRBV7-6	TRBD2	TGTGCCAGCACCTTAACTAGCGGGGGGGCCACCGGGGAGCTGTTTTTT	CASTLTSGGATGELFF
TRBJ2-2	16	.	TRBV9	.	TGTGCCAGCAGCGTCTCCCAGGGGTCGAGCACCGGGGAGCTGTTTTTT	CASSVSQGSSTGELFF
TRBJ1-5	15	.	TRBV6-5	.	TGTGCCAGCAGTTACAAGGGGGGGGGCAATCAGCCCCAGCATTTT	CASSYKGGGNQPQHF
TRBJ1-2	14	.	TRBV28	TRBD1	TGTGCCAGCAGTTCCGGGACAGGGGGGTATGGCTACACCTTC	CASSSGTGGYGYTF
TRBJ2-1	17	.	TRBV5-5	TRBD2	TGTGCCAGCAGCCCGAGACTAGCGGGAGGGACCTACAATGAGCAGTTCTTC	CASSPRLAGGTYNEQFF
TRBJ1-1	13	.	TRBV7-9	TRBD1	TGTGCCAGCAGAGGACAGGGTTTCACTGAAGCTTTCTTT	CASRGQGFTEAFF
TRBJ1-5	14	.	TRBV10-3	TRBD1	TGTGCCATCAGCAAACAGGGGGCTGATCAGCCCCAGCATTTT	CAISKQGADQPQHF
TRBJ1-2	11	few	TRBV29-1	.	TGCAGCGTTGTCGGTAGTTATGGCTACACCTTC	CSVVGSYGYTF
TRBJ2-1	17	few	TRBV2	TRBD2	TGTGCCAGCAGTGACATGTCTAGCGGGAGGAGGGGGGATGAGCAGTTCTTC	CASSDMSSGRRGDEQFF
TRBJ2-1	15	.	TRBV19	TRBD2	TGTGCCAGTAGTATTCTGACTAGCGGTTACAATGAGCAGTTCTTC	CASSILTSGYNEQFF
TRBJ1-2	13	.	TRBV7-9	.	TGTGCCAGCAGCTTAGCGAGGGCAGGTAGCTACACCTTC	CASSLARAGSYTF
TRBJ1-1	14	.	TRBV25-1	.	TGTGCCAGCAGTGACGGCAGGTTCTACACTGAAGCTTTCTTT	CASSDGRFYTEAFF
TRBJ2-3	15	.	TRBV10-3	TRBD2	TGTGCCATCAGTGATCCAGCGGGGGGGCAGGATACGCAGTATTTT	CAISDPAGGQDTQYF
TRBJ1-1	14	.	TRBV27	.	TGTGCCAGCAGGTTTGTAGGGAGGAACACTGAAGCTTTCTTT	CASRFVGRNTEAFF
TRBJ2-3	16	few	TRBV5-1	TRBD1	TGCGCCAGCAGCTTGGCGGGACAGGGAACCACAGATACGCAGTATTTT	CASSLAGQGTTDTQYF
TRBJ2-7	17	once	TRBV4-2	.	TGTGCCAGCAGCCAAGATCTTTCTGGGACAAATAGTTTGGAGCAGTACTTC	CASSQDLSGTNSLEQYF
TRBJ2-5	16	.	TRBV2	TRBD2	TGTGCCAGCAGTGATGTCTCGGGACTAGCGGTTGAGACCCAGTACTTC	CASSDVSGLAVETQYF
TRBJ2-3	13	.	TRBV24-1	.	TGTGCCACCAGTAATCGGGGGACAGATACGCAGTATTTT	CATSNRGTDTQYF
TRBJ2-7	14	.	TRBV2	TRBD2	TGTGCCAGCAGTGCGTCTAGCGGCCTGGACGAGCAGTACTTC	CASSASSGLDEQYF
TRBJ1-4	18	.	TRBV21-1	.	TGTGCCAGCAGCAAAACCCAACAGGGGGAAGGCCGCTTGGAAAAACTGTTTTTT	CASSKTQQGEGRLEKLFF
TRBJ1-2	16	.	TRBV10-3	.	TGTGCCATCAGTGCGCAACAGGGTGTAGGGTCGGGTGGCTACACCTTC	CAISAQQGVGSGGYTF
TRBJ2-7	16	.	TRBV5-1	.	TGCGCCAGCAGCGCCGCTACACGGGTAGGGGCCTACGAGCAGTACTTC	CASSAATRVGAYEQYF
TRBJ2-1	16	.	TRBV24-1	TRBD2	TGTGCCACCAGTGACCCTACTAGCGGGAGGGTCCATGAGCAGTTCTTC	CATSDPTSGRVHEQFF
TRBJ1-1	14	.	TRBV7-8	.	TGTGCCAGCAGCTTAGCGCAGGGTTTCACTGAAGCTTTCTTT	CASSLAQGFTEAFF
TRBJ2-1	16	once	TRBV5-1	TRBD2	TGCGCCAGCAGCTTGATAGGACTAGCGGGGGGAAATGAGCAGTTCTTC	CASSLIGLAGGNEQFF